This T cell receptor (beta chain) comes out of a study of blood T cell repertoires in COVID-19. Study overall: Samples of COVID-19 (acute and convalescent) were obtained from the United States, Italy and Spain. In each case, the material was cDNA or gDNA derived from T cells, B-cell-depleted T cells, or PBMCs.

The germline V gene encodes CDR1 SGHDN and CDR2 FVKESK. CDR3 size: 12 residues. Trimming pared 1 base from V and 8 bases from J, leaving 8 bases between. Original data processing: Amplification of reference gene primers was used by the study to estimate nucleated cell counts. The repertoire was sequenced with immunoSEQ multiplex PCR; TCRdb's copy has only in-frame clones and lacks some. Clonal size and the V and J genes are those of that table, whereas D and trimming came from the DNA. Of approximately 170,000 clones listed, roughly 85% were seen once; the top ten hold under 12%. The chain joins TRBV14 to TRBJ1-2; the D is unclear. The TCR originated in a woman aged 80 or over with active or convalescent COVID-19. Sequencing was done on a sample of peripheral blood. CDR3 region: CASSQVGEGYTF. The CDR3 DNA reads as TGTGCCAGCAGCCAAGTGGGAGAGGGCTACACCTTC. The complete variable domain, with remaining parts taken from reference TRBV14 and TRBJ1-2, reads EAGVTQFPSHSVIEKGQTVTLRCDPISGHDNLYWYRRVMGKEIKFLLHFVKESKQDESGMPNNRFLAERTGGTYSTLKVQPAELEDSGVYFCASSQVGEGYTFGSGTRLTVV.